A selection of T cell receptor beta chains follows, all from one sample in a study of graft-versus-host responses after intestinal transplantation. Their cognate antigens are unknown. Profiled with immunoSEQ multiplex PCR; TCRdb holds only in-frame clones, not every one. The repertoire holds around 69,000 clones, with 90% as singletons. The sequences come from unstimulated CD8+ T cells sorted from spleen or lymph node cells, collected before transplant. Receptors originate from a human donor who was the organ donor for an intestinal transplant. Each CDR3 is given with its conserved first and last residue. The D gene is left open where the match is weak. Rows may omit the clone size; those that give it use once, few, many or a size class.

D: NA
size: once
V: TRBV6-5
J: TRBJ1-1
DNA: TGTGCCAGCAGAGCACTTGTACGCACTGAAGCTTTCTTT
CDR3: CASRALVRTEAFF

D: TRBD1
size: NA
V: TRBV5-5
J: TRBJ1-6
DNA: TGTGCCAGCAGCTTAGAGACAGGGTGGCATTCACCCCTCCACTTT
CDR3: CASSLETGWHSPLHF

D: TRBD1
size: once
V: TRBV15
J: TRBJ2-2
DNA: TGTGCCACCAGCGTTCACCGGGACAGATTCACCGGGGAGCTGTTTTTT
CDR3: CATSVHRDRFTGELFF

D: TRBD1
size: NA
V: TRBV5-6
J: TRBJ2-2
DNA: TGTGCCAGCAGCACAGGGGGCGCGAACACCGGGGAGCTGTTTTTT
CDR3: CASSTGGANTGELFF

D: TRBD1
size: NA
V: TRBV18
J: TRBJ1-1
DNA: TGTGCCAGCTCACCACCGACGACAGGGGGAACTGAAGCTTTCTTT
CDR3: CASSPPTTGGTEAFF

D: TRBD2
size: NA
V: TRBV4-3
J: TRBJ2-3
DNA: TGCGCCAGCAGCCTTTCTAGCGGGGGGGCGGTCACGCAGTATTTT
CDR3: CASSLSSGGAVTQYF

D: NA
size: NA
V: TRBV6-6
J: TRBJ1-2
DNA: TGTGCCAGCAGTTCACGGGGGATCTATGGCTACACCTTC
CDR3: CASSSRGIYGYTF

D: TRBD2
size: NA
V: TRBV6-5
J: TRBJ2-3
DNA: TGTGCCAGCAGTCCTAGCGGGGGGCGCACAGATACGCAGTATTTT
CDR3: CASSPSGGRTDTQYF

D: TRBD2
size: NA
V: TRBV4-2
J: TRBJ2-2
DNA: TGTGCCAGCAGCCCTCCGGCGGGGGGGACCGGGGAGCTGTTTTTT
CDR3: CASSPPAGGTGELFF

D: TRBD1
size: NA
V: TRBV15
J: TRBJ1-1
DNA: TGTGCCACCACCGTGGTGACAGGGGGCTGGAGTGAAGCTTTCTTT
CDR3: CATTVVTGGWSEAFF

D: TRBD2
size: NA
V: TRBV6-5
J: TRBJ2-5
DNA: TGTGCCAGCAGCCCAACAGCGGGGGTGGAAGAGACCCAGTACTTC
CDR3: CASSPTAGVEETQYF

D: NA
size: NA
V: TRBV23-1
J: TRBJ1-5
DNA: TGCGCCAGCAGTCAACAGGGCAATCAGCCCCAGCATTTT
CDR3: CASSQQGNQPQHF

D: TRBD1
size: NA
V: TRBV4-3
J: TRBJ1-1
DNA: TGCGCCAGCAGCCAAGCTCAGACAGGGCACACTGAAGCTTTCTTT
CDR3: CASSQAQTGHTEAFF

D: TRBD1
size: NA
V: TRBV30
J: TRBJ2-4
DNA: TGTGCCTGGAACCCCAGGGGGCTAGCCAAAAACATTCAGTACTTC
CDR3: CAWNPRGLAKNIQYF

D: NA
size: NA
V: TRBV15
J: TRBJ1-5
DNA: TGTGCCACCAGCAGCCTCAGGGGATCGGGTCAGCCCCAGCATTTT
CDR3: CATSSLRGSGQPQHF

D: TRBD2
size: NA
V: TRBV7-9
J: TRBJ2-1
DNA: TGTGCCAGCAGCTCCGCCTCGAGGGACTACTACAATGAGCAGTTCTTC
CDR3: CASSSASRDYYNEQFF

D: NA
size: NA
V: TRBV6-4
J: TRBJ2-6
DNA: TGTGCCAGCGGAACAGGGATCTCTGGGGCCAACGTCCTGACTTTC
CDR3: CASGTGISGANVLTF

D: NA
size: few
V: TRBV5-4
J: TRBJ2-5
DNA: TGTGCCAGCAGCTTGGTGGGCGGGGGCGAACCTAAAGAGACCCAGTACTTC
CDR3: CASSLVGGGEPKETQYF

D: NA
size: NA
V: TRBV7-9
J: TRBJ1-4
DNA: TGTGCCAGCAGCAGCTCGACAGTTACCTCAACTAATGAAAAACTGTTTTTT
CDR3: CASSSSTVTSTNEKLFF

D: TRBD2
size: NA
V: TRBV4-1
J: TRBJ2-5
DNA: TGCGCCAGCAGCCAAGAGGACGGGGGGGCCGGGGAGACCCAGTACTTC
CDR3: CASSQEDGGAGETQYF

D: NA
size: NA
V: TRBV13
J: TRBJ2-3
DNA: TGTGCCAGCAGCTCATACAGCGGGAGCACAGATACGCAGTATTTT
CDR3: CASSSYSGSTDTQYF

D: NA
size: once
V: TRBV5-6
J: TRBJ1-1
DNA: TGTGCCAGCAGCTTGGAACAGGTACTTGAAGCTTTCTTT
CDR3: CASSLEQVLEAFF

D: NA
size: NA
V: TRBV5-1
J: TRBJ1-1
DNA: TGCGCCAGCAGCTTGGATATCGGTTCTGAAGCTTTCTTT
CDR3: CASSLDIGSEAFF

D: NA
size: NA
V: TRBV27
J: TRBJ1-5
DNA: TGTGCCAGCAGTCCCACGGACGGAGGTTTCAATCAGCCCCAGCATTTT
CDR3: CASSPTDGGFNQPQHF

D: NA
size: NA
V: TRBV9
J: TRBJ1-5
DNA: TGTGCCAGCAGCGCAGACGGGGGGAATCAGCCCCAGCATTTT
CDR3: CASSADGGNQPQHF

D: NA
size: NA
V: TRBV14
J: TRBJ2-1
DNA: TGTGCCAGCAGCCAAGATCCCCTTAATGAGCAGTTCTTC
CDR3: CASSQDPLNEQFF

D: TRBD1
size: NA
V: TRBV19
J: TRBJ1-1
DNA: TGTGCCAGTAGCCAACAGGGGTACACTGAAGCTTTCTTT
CDR3: CASSQQGYTEAFF

D: TRBD1
size: NA
V: TRBV2
J: TRBJ1-2
DNA: TGTGCCAGCACCATCGCGGACAGGGCGGGTATCACCTTC
CDR3: CASTIADRAGITF

D: NA
size: NA
V: TRBV19
J: TRBJ1-2
DNA: TGTGCCAGTAGTGGGGTCGAGACGGACACCTTAATTTATGGCTACACCTTC
CDR3: CASSGVETDTLIYGYTF

D: TRBD2
size: NA
V: TRBV9
J: TRBJ2-3
DNA: TGTGCCAGCAGCGTAACACCTGGGACTAGCGGGGGCCACACAGATACGCAGTATTTT
CDR3: CASSVTPGTSGGHTDTQYF

D: NA
size: NA
V: TRBV29-1
J: TRBJ2-1
DNA: TGCAGCGCCCGAGGGGGAGCCAAGAATGAGCAGTTCTTC
CDR3: CSARGGAKNEQFF

D: NA
size: NA
V: TRBV7-9
J: TRBJ1-1
DNA: TGTGCCAGCAGCTTAGGTGGGCACAGGGTGTACACTGAAGCTTTCTTT
CDR3: CASSLGGHRVYTEAFF

D: NA
size: once
V: TRBV4-3
J: TRBJ2-1
DNA: TGCGCCAGCAGCCAAGATGTGCCGCGTGAGCAGTTCTTC
CDR3: CASSQDVPREQFF

D: NA
size: NA
V: TRBV27
J: TRBJ1-6
DNA: TGTGCCAGCAGTTTATCCCTCGGGGGGGGTAGTTCACCCCTCCACTTT
CDR3: CASSLSLGGGSSPLHF

D: NA
size: NA
V: TRBV4-3
J: TRBJ1-3
DNA: TGCGCCAGCAGCCCTCGCAACGGGGGGAAAAGTGGAAACACCATATATTTT
CDR3: CASSPRNGGKSGNTIYF

D: NA
size: NA
V: TRBV14
J: TRBJ1-4
DNA: TGTGCCAGCAGCCCCCAATGGGCAGTTAATGAAAAACTGTTTTTT
CDR3: CASSPQWAVNEKLFF

D: NA
size: NA
V: TRBV27
J: TRBJ2-5
DNA: TGTGCCAGCAGTTTATTGTGGGGCGCCCAAGAGACCCAGTACTTC
CDR3: CASSLLWGAQETQYF

D: NA
size: few
V: TRBV15
J: TRBJ1-2
DNA: TGTGCCACCAGCAGCGGGTACAGGGCCCCCCACTATGGCTACACCTTC
CDR3: CATSSGYRAPHYGYTF

D: TRBD2
size: NA
V: TRBV7-8
J: TRBJ2-5
DNA: TGTGCCAGCAGCCCCTTTGTGGCGGGAATAGCGGGGGAACAACAAGAGACCCAGTACTTC
CDR3: CASSPFVAGIAGEQQETQYF

D: TRBD1
size: NA
V: TRBV2
J: TRBJ1-6
DNA: TGTGCCAGCAGTGAGTGGGGACAGGTGTCCGATCCCCTCCACTTT
CDR3: CASSEWGQVSDPLHF

D: TRBD2
size: NA
V: TRBV7-8
J: TRBJ2-2
DNA: TGTGCCAGCAGCTCAGGACTAGCGGGGGACACCGGGGAGCTGTTTTTT
CDR3: CASSSGLAGDTGELFF

D: NA
size: NA
V: TRBV19
J: TRBJ1-1
DNA: TGTGCCAGTAGTATGGGCGGGGTACGGGACACTGAAGCTTTCTTT
CDR3: CASSMGGVRDTEAFF

D: TRBD1
size: NA
V: TRBV2
J: TRBJ2-5
DNA: TGTGCCAGCAGTGGGGGGCTCGACAGGGGCCAAGAGACCCAGTACTTC
CDR3: CASSGGLDRGQETQYF

D: NA
size: NA
V: TRBV9
J: TRBJ2-5
DNA: TGTGCCAGCAGCGTAGCAGGCGGGCAAGAGACCCAGTACTTC
CDR3: CASSVAGGQETQYF

D: TRBD1
size: NA
V: TRBV29-1
J: TRBJ1-1
DNA: TGCAGCGTTCTGCAAGGACAGGGACGGCGCACTGAAGCTTTCTTT
CDR3: CSVLQGQGRRTEAFF

D: NA
size: once
V: TRBV4-3
J: TRBJ2-5
DNA: TGCGCCAGCAGCCGACTTACAGGGCACCAAGAGACCCAGTACTTC
CDR3: CASSRLTGHQETQYF

D: NA
size: NA
V: TRBV6-6
J: TRBJ2-1
DNA: TGTGCCAGCAGTTACTCGGGGAGCAATGAGCAGTTCTTC
CDR3: CASSYSGSNEQFF

D: TRBD2
size: NA
V: TRBV19
J: TRBJ2-1
DNA: TGTGCCAGTAGTATTATAAAGCGGGGACGGTACAATGAGCAGTTCTTC
CDR3: CASSIIKRGRYNEQFF

D: NA
size: NA
V: TRBV2
J: TRBJ1-5
DNA: TGTGCCAGCAGGGGCGGGGGACTGAGCAATCAGCCCCAGCATTTT
CDR3: CASRGGGLSNQPQHF

D: TRBD2
size: NA
V: TRBV2
J: TRBJ2-2
DNA: TGTGCCAGCCGAAGAACCGGGACTAGCGGGGGTCACGGGGAGCTGTTTTTT
CDR3: CASRRTGTSGGHGELFF

D: NA
size: NA
V: TRBV4-1
J: TRBJ1-2
DNA: TGCGCCAGCAGCCAAAGGTTAGGGGATAAGGACTATGGCTACACCTTC
CDR3: CASSQRLGDKDYGYTF